This is a list of T cell receptor beta chains from one sample in a study of blood T cell repertoires in COVID-19. Here immunoSEQ multiplex PCR was the method, and the copy in TCRdb shows in-frame clones only, minus some. This sample has approximately 110,000 clones, with 80% found just once. The sequencing input was peripheral blood. These receptors all stem from a human donor in a cohort sampled during active or convalescent COVID-19. Both conserved end residues are part of each CDR3. A D gene is named only where the DNA matches it firmly. Not every row has a clone size; where given, it reads once, few, many or a size class.

size	D	V	J	DNA	CDR3
once	NA	TRBV2	TRBJ2-7	TGTGCCAGCAGTGATTGGGCGAGCTCCTACGAGCAGTACTTC	CASSDWASSYEQYF
NA	NA	TRBV3-1/TRBV3-2	TRBJ1-1	TGTGCCAGCAGCCAAACAGGGTTTGAAGCTTTCTTT	CASSQTGFEAFF
NA	NA	TRBV25-1	TRBJ2-7	TGTGCCAGCAGTGCGACAAACAACTTGAAGCAGTACTTC	CASSATNNLKQYF
NA	TRBD1	TRBV10-2	TRBJ2-7	TGCGCCACCTGGGACAGGGGTAAAGCCTACGAGCAGTACTTC	CATWDRGKAYEQYF
NA	TRBD2	TRBV10-3	TRBJ2-1	TGTGCCATCAGTGAAGACCCAATAGCGGGAGGCACCTACAATGAGCAGTTCTTC	CAISEDPIAGGTYNEQFF
NA	TRBD2	TRBV24-1	TRBJ2-2	TGTGCCACCAGTGATTCATTAGCGGGAGATCTGAACACCGGGGAGCTGTTTTTT	CATSDSLAGDLNTGELFF
few	NA	TRBV24-1	TRBJ2-5	TGTGCCACCAGTGATTGTGGCGGAGTGGAGGGGGCGCGGGAGACCCAGTACTTC	CATSDCGGVEGARETQYF
NA	TRBD1	TRBV27	TRBJ2-5	TGTGCCAGCAGTTTAATTTGGACAGGGGGCTTAGAGACCCAGTACTTC	CASSLIWTGGLETQYF
NA	TRBD2	TRBV7-2	TRBJ2-2	TGTGCCAGCAGCTTACGTGGACTAGCGGGGTCCACCGGGGAGCTGTTTTTT	CASSLRGLAGSTGELFF
NA	TRBD2	TRBV18	TRBJ2-7	TGTGCCAGCTCACCGGGACTAGGTTCCGAGCAGTACTTC	CASSPGLGSEQYF
NA	NA	TRBV7-9	TRBJ2-7	TGTGCCAGCAGCCTGGGCCCCTTTTCCTACGAGCAGTACTTC	CASSLGPFSYEQYF
NA	NA	TRBV5-8	TRBJ1-2	TGTGCCAGCAGCTTCTCTCGGGGACCGGGACAAGTCTATGGCTACACCTTC	CASSFSRGPGQVYGYTF
NA	TRBD1	TRBV6-5	TRBJ1-3	TGTGCCAGCAGTCCGACAGGGTTACACACCATATATTTT	CASSPTGLHTIYF
NA	NA	TRBV9	TRBJ2-7	TGTGCCAGCAGCGTAGGGCAGGGGAGGGACGAGCAGTACTTC	CASSVGQGRDEQYF
NA	NA	TRBV6-5	TRBJ2-1	TGTGCCAGCAGTTTAGGAGAAGGGGCATATAATGAGCAGTTCTTC	CASSLGEGAYNEQFF
NA	TRBD2	TRBV5-8	TRBJ2-1	TGTGCCAGCAGCTTCCCTAGGGGCGGGGGGCAGAATGAGCAGTTCTTC	CASSFPRGGGQNEQFF
NA	NA	TRBV6-2/TRBV6-3	TRBJ2-7	TGTGCCAGCAGCGACTATCCCTTTCTCCTCTACGAGCAGTACTTC	CASSDYPFLLYEQYF
NA	TRBD2	TRBV5-5	TRBJ2-5	TGTGCCAGCGCCCCTAGCGGGAGGGAGTACCAAGAGACCCAGTACTTC	CASAPSGREYQETQYF